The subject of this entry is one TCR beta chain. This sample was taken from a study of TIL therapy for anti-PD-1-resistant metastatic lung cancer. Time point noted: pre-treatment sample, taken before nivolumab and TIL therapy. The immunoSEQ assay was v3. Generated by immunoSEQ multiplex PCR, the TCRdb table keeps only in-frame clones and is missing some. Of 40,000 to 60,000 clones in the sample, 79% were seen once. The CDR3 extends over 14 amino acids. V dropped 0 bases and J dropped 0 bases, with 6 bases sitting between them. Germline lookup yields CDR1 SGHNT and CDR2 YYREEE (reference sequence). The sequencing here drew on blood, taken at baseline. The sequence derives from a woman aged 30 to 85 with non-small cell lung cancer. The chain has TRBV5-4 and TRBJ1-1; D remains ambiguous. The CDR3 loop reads CASSLVSMNTEAFF. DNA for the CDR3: TGTGCCAGCAGCTTGGTCAGTATGAACACTGAAGCTTTCTTT.